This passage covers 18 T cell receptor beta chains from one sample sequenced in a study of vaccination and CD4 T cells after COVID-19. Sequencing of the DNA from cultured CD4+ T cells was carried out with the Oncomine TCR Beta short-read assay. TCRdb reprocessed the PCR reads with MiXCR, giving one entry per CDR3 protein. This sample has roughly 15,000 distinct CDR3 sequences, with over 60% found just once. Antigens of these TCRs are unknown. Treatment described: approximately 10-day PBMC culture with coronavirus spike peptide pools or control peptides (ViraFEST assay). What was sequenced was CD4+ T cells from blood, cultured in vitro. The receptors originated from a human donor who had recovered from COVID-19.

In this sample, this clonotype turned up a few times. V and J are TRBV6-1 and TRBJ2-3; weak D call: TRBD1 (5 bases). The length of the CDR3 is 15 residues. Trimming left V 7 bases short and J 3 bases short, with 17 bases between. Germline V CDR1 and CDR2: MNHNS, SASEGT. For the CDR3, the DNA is TGTGCCAGCATCCCCACCTTATCAGGGACAGATACGCAGTATTTT. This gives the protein CASIPTLSGTDTQYF.

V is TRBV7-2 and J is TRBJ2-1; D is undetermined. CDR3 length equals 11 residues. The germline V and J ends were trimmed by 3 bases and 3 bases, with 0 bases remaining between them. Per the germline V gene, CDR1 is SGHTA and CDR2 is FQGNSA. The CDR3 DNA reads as TGTGCCAGCAGCTTCTACAATGAGCAGTTCTTC. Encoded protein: CASSFYNEQFF. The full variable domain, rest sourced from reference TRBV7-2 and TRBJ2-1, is GAGVSQSPSNKVTEKGKDVELRCDPISGHTALYWYRQSLGQGLEFLIYFQGNSAPDKSGLPSDRFSAERTGGSVSTLTIQRTQQEDSAVYLCASSFYNEQFFGPGTRLTVL.

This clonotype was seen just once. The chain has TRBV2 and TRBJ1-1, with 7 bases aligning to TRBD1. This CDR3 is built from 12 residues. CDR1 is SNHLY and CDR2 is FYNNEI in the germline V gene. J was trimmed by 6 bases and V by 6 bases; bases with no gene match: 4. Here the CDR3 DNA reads TGTGCCAGCAGCCTCGGACAGGCTGAAGCTTTCTTT. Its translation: CASSLGQAEAFF.

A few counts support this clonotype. The CDR3 loop reads CAISDRDHSPLHF. CDR3 nucleotides: TGTGCCATCAGCGACAGGGATCATTCACCCCTCCACTTT. This chain connects TRBV10-3 to TRBJ1-6, with 7 bases fitting TRBD1. This CDR3 region has 13 residues. V lost 6 bases to trimming and J lost 8 bases; unmatched junction nucleotides: 4. Germline CDR1 ENHRY, CDR2 SYGVKD.

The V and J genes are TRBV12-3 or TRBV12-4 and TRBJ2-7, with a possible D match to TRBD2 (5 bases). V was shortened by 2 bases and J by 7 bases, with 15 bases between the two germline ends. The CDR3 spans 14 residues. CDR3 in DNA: TGTGCCAGCAGTTTACGTTATCGGGGAATTGAGCAGTACTTC. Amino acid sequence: CASSLRYRGIEQYF.

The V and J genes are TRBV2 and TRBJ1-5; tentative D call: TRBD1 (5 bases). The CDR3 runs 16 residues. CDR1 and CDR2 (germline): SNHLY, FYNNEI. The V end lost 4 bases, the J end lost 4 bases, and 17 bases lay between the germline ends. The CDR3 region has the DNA TGTGCCAGCAGTGGTGCCAATCGACAGCCTAATCAGCCCCAGCATTTT. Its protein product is CASSGANRQPNQPQHF.

The CDR3 DNA reads TGTGCCAGCAGTTCCAGACAGGGGGGAAACACTGAAGCTTTCTTT. Amino acids: CASSSRQGGNTEAFF. This sequence joins TRBV27 and TRBJ1-1, with TRBD1 matching over 9 bases. In germline, CDR1 is MNHEY, CDR2 SMNVEV (reference sequence). V gave up 4 bases and J gave up 2 bases; unmatched junction bases: 5. This CDR3 has 15 amino acids.

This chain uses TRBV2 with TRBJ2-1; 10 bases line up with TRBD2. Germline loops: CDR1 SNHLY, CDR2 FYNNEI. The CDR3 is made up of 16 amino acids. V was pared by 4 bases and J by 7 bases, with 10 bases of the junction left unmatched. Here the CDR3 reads CASSGVSGRYGNEQFF. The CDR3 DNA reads TGTGCCAGCAGTGGGGTTAGCGGGAGGTATGGTAATGAGCAGTTCTTC.

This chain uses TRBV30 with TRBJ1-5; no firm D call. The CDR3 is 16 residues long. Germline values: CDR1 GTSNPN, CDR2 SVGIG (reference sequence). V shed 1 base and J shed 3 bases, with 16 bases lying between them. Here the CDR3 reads CAWSEGVGGTNQPQHF. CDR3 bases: TGTGCCTGGAGTGAGGGCGTGGGAGGAACCAATCAGCCCCAGCATTTT.

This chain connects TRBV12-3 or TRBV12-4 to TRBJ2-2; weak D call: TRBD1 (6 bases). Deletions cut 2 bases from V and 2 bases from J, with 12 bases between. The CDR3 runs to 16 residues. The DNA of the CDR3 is TGTGCCAGCAGTTTACCGCAGGGGCGCAACACCGGGGAGCTGTTTTTT. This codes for CASSLPQGRNTGELFF.

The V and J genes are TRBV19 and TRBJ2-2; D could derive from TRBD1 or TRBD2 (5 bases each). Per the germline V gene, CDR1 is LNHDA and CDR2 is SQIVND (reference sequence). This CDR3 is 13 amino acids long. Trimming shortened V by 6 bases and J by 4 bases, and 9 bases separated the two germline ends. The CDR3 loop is CASRGVGTGELFF. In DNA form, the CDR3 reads TGTGCCAGTAGGGGGGTCGGCACCGGGGAGCTGTTTTTT.

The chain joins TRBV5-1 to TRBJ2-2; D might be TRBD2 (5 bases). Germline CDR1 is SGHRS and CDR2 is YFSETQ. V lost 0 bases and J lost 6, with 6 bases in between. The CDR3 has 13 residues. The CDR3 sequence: CASSLAEAGELFF. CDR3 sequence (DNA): TGCGCCAGCAGCTTGGCGGAGGCCGGGGAGCTGTTTTTT.

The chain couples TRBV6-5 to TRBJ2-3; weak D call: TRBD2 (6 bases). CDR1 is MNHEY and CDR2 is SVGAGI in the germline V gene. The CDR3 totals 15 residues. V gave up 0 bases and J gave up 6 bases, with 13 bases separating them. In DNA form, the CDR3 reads TGTGCCAGCAGTTACTCAGAGGCGGGGACCGATACGCAGTATTTT. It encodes CASSYSEAGTDTQYF.

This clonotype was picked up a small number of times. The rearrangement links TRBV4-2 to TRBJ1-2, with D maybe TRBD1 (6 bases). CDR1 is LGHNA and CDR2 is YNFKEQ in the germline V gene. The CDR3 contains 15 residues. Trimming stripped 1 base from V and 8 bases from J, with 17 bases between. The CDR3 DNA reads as TGTGCCAGCAGCCAAGTTGACAGGACCACGGGAGGCTACACCTTC. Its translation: CASSQVDRTTGGYTF.

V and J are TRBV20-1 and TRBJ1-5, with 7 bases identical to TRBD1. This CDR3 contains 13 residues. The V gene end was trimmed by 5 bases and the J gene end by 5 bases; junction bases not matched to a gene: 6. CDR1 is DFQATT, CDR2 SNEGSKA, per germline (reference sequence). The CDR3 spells CSASGTEDQPQHF. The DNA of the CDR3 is TGCAGTGCTTCCGGGACAGAGGATCAGCCCCAGCATTTT.

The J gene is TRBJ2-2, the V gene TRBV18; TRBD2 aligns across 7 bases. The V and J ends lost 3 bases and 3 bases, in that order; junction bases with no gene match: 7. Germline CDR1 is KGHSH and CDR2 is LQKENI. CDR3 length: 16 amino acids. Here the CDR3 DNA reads TGTGCCAGCTCACCCCGGGAGGTCTCGGACACCGGGGAGCTGTTTTTT. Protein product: CASSPREVSDTGELFF.

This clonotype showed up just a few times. This chain's CDR3 is CASNAGQGPNQPQHF. In nucleotides, the CDR3 is TGTGCCAGCAACGCGGGACAGGGGCCGAATCAGCCCCAGCATTTT. The chain couples TRBV27 to TRBJ1-5; the match to TRBD1 covers 10 bases. Germline values: CDR1 MNHEY, CDR2 SMNVEV (reference sequence). V was clipped by 7 bases and J by 4 bases; unmatched bases: 7. The CDR3 totals 15 residues.

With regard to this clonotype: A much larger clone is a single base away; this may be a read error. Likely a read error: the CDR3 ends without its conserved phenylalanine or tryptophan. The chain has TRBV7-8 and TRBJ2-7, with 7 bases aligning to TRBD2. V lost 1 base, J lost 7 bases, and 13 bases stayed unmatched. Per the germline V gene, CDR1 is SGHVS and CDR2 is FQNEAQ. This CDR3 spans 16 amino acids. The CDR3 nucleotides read TGTGCCAGCAGCTTAGGGGTATTGGGCGGGAGTAAGGAGCAGTACCTC. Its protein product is CASSLGVLGGSKEQYL.